This is a list of T cell receptor beta chains from one sample in a study of blood T cell repertoires in COVID-19. The assay was immunoSEQ multiplex PCR, and TCRdb's table has in-frame clones only and misses some. Found here are 350,000 to 400,000 clones, approximately 93% of them singletons; the top ten hold 0.86%. Sequenced material: PBMCs or T cells enriched from blood (not recorded which). Source of these receptors: a woman aged 40 to 50 who had been exposed to COVID-19. CDR3s include the opening cysteine and the closing phenylalanine or tryptophan. A D gene is named only where the DNA matches it firmly. Only part of the rows carry a size: once, few, many, or a class if the clone is expanded.

.,TRBJ2-3,TRBV18,.,TGTGCCAGCTCATCAAAGGCGGGAGATACGCAGTATTTT,CASSSKAGDTQYF
.,TRBJ1-4,TRBV7-9,TRBD1,TGTGCCAGCAGCCCGGACAGGGCGGAACTGTTTTTT,CASSPDRAELFF
few,TRBJ1-1,TRBV5-4,TRBD1,TGTGCCAGCAGCCCCGGGACAGGGGGCGGGAAAAACACTGAAGCTTTCTTT,CASSPGTGGGKNTEAFF
.,TRBJ2-5,TRBV5-1,TRBD2,TGCGCCAGCAGCTTCACTAGCGGGGGGGTGGAGACCCAGTACTTC,CASSFTSGGVETQYF
.,TRBJ1-1,TRBV3-1/TRBV3-2,.,TGTGCCAGCAGTCGAGGACAAGAGAACACTGAAGCTTTCTTT,CASSRGQENTEAFF
.,TRBJ1-6,TRBV4-3,.,TGCGCCAGCAGCCAAGAGGTAGATTCACCCCTCCACTTT,CASSQEVDSPLHF
.,TRBJ1-1,TRBV19,.,TGTGCCAGTCACGGCGGGATAGTGGCTTTCTTT,CASHGGIVAFF
.,TRBJ2-2,TRBV10-1,TRBD2,TGCGCCAGCAGTGAGTCTAGCGGGAGCGACACCGGGGAGCTGTTTTTT,CASSESSGSDTGELFF
.,TRBJ2-3,TRBV30,TRBD2,TGTGCCTGGAGGCTGGGACTAGCGGGAGCCACGCGGTCAGATACGCAGTATTTT,CAWRLGLAGATRSDTQYF
.,TRBJ1-5,TRBV5-1,.,TGCGCCAGCAGCGTAGACAGCCCCAATCAGCCCCAGCATTTT,CASSVDSPNQPQHF
.,TRBJ1-2,TRBV11-2,TRBD1,TGTGCCAGCAGCTCTCGACAGGGGAACTATGGCTACACCTTC,CASSSRQGNYGYTF
.,TRBJ2-1,TRBV18,.,TGTGCCAGCTCACAACAGACCTACAATGAGCAGTTCTTC,CASSQQTYNEQFF
.,TRBJ2-3,TRBV9,.,TGTGCCAGCAGCGTAGCTTCCGGGAGCGATACGCAGTATTTT,CASSVASGSDTQYF
.,TRBJ1-3,TRBV3-1/TRBV3-2,.,TGTGCCAGCAGCCAAGATTGGGACACCTCGAACACCATATATTTT,CASSQDWDTSNTIYF
.,TRBJ1-1,TRBV12-3/TRBV12-4,TRBD1,TGTGCCAGCAGTAGACAGGGCGGCGCTGAAGCTTTCTTT,CASSRQGGAEAFF
many,TRBJ2-1,TRBV9,.,TGTGCCAGCAGCGAGACAGCGTGGGGCTCCTACAATGAGCAGTTCTTC,CASSETAWGSYNEQFF
.,TRBJ2-5,TRBV5-1,TRBD1,TGCGCCAGCAGCTGGATCCGGGACAGGGTAGAAGAGACCCAGTACTTC,CASSWIRDRVEETQYF
.,TRBJ1-2,TRBV28,.,TGTGCCAGTTCAGGGGTGTATGGCTACACCTTC,CASSGVYGYTF
.,TRBJ1-5,TRBV24-1,.,TGTGCCACCAGTGAAGGGGCCTACGGGCCCAATCAGCCCCAGCATTTT,CATSEGAYGPNQPQHF
.,TRBJ2-1,TRBV4-2,TRBD2,TGTGCCAGCAGCCAATCTCGGGCGAGCGGGAGTACCGATGAGCAGTTCTTC,CASSQSRASGSTDEQFF
.,TRBJ1-1,TRBV5-4,.,TGTGCCAGCAGCTTGCTGGGAGTGAACACTGAAGCTTTCTTT,CASSLLGVNTEAFF
.,TRBJ2-7,TRBV3-1/TRBV3-2,TRBD2,TGTGCCAGCAGCCAAGATTCCCTAGCGGGAGCCTACGAGCAGTACTTC,CASSQDSLAGAYEQYF
.,TRBJ1-2,TRBV6-1,.,TGTGCCAGCAGTGAAGTCCTGCCGAACTCCTATGGCTACACCTTC,CASSEVLPNSYGYTF
.,TRBJ2-2,TRBV10-1,TRBD2,TGCGCCAGCAGTGCACCCCTAGCGGGGGGCCACACCGGGGAGCTGTTTTTT,CASSAPLAGGHTGELFF
.,TRBJ2-2,TRBV30,TRBD1,TGTGCCTGGACCACGGGACAGAGTACAACCGGGGAGCTGTTTTTT,CAWTTGQSTTGELFF
.,TRBJ2-5,TRBV5-4,TRBD1,TGTGCCAGCAGCCGATATGGGACAGGGTATGAGACCCAGTACTTC,CASSRYGTGYETQYF
.,TRBJ1-5,TRBV5-4,TRBD1,TGTGCCACCAGTCCGGGACAGGGGGAGGATCAGCCCCAGCATTTT,CATSPGQGEDQPQHF
.,TRBJ2-1,TRBV7-3,.,TGTGCCAGCAGCTTAAGTAGAGCGGCCGGCAATGAGCAGTTCTTC,CASSLSRAAGNEQFF
once,TRBJ1-2,TRBV24-1,TRBD1,TGTGCCGCCTGGGACAGTGCATACGATGGCTACACCTTC,CAAWDSAYDGYTF
.,TRBJ1-1,TRBV6-2/TRBV6-3,TRBD1,TGTGCCAGCAGTTACACGAAGTCCCGGGACAGGGGGCCAAGGACTGAAGCTTTCTTT,CASSYTKSRDRGPRTEAFF
.,TRBJ2-3,TRBV2,.,TGTGCCAGCCGGGTTTCGAAGGTCCCCCACACAGATACGCAGTATTTT,CASRVSKVPHTDTQYF
.,TRBJ1-2,TRBV5-6,.,TGTGCCAGCAGCCCACCGACAGGCCTTAACTATGGCTACACCTTC,CASSPPTGLNYGYTF
.,TRBJ2-1,TRBV19,.,TGTGCCAGTAGTTTGGGAACCGGACAGAGGAGAAACAATGAGCAGTTCTTC,CASSLGTGQRRNNEQFF
.,TRBJ1-3,TRBV6-1,TRBD1,TGTGCCAGCAGTGAAGTAGGACCGGCGGCAGGGGGCAGAAAAAACACCATATATTTT,CASSEVGPAAGGRKNTIYF
.,TRBJ1-1,TRBV24-1,.,TGTGCCACCAGTGACCCACAGGGAAGGGCTTTCTTT,CATSDPQGRAFF
.,TRBJ1-4,TRBV5-6,.,TGTGCCAGCAGCTTGGTAGCCCAGGGGAAAACTAATGAAAAACTGTTTTTT,CASSLVAQGKTNEKLFF
.,TRBJ1-1,TRBV14,.,TGTGCCAGCAGCCAGGGCCCTTTGAACACTGAAGCTTTCTTT,CASSQGPLNTEAFF
.,TRBJ1-1,TRBV5-6,.,TGTGCCAGCAGCTTGGCAGACAGATTGAACACTGAAGCTTTCTTT,CASSLADRLNTEAFF
.,TRBJ1-5,TRBV2,.,TGTGCCAGCAGGGGGGGAATCCGGGACAGCAATCAGCCCCAGCATTTT,CASRGGIRDSNQPQHF
.,TRBJ2-5,TRBV4-1,.,TGCGCCAGCAGCCAAGATCGCAACAGGATCTACCAAGAGACCCAGTACTTC,CASSQDRNRIYQETQYF
.,TRBJ1-2,TRBV5-1,.,TGCGCCAGCAGCCCCCGGGAAGGGCGAGATGGCTACACCTTC,CASSPREGRDGYTF
few,TRBJ2-7,TRBV29-1,.,TGCAGCGTGAGTTGGGAGCAGGCGACCGTCCGGTACTTC,CSVSWEQATVRYF
once,TRBJ2-3,TRBV27,TRBD2,TGTGCCAGCAGTTTAAGGCTAGCGGCACTCTTTGCCCCAGATACGCAGTATTTT,CASSLRLAALFAPDTQYF
few,TRBJ1-6,TRBV23-1,.,TGCGCCAGCAGTCTCTCAAAGGGAAGGGGTTCACCCCTCCACTTT,CASSLSKGRGSPLHF
.,TRBJ2-5,TRBV18,TRBD1,TGTGCCAGCTCGCCGACAGGGGCGCAAGAGACCCAGTACTTC,CASSPTGAQETQYF
.,TRBJ1-6,TRBV5-1,TRBD1,TGCGCCAGCAGCCCACAACCGACAGGGGTGGTTTCACCCCTCCACTTT,CASSPQPTGVVSPLHF
.,TRBJ2-7,TRBV3-1/TRBV3-2,.,TGTGCCAGCAGCCACCGCCGTACTTACTACGAGCAGTACTTC,CASSHRRTYYEQYF
.,TRBJ2-1,TRBV2,TRBD2,TGTGCCAGCATTGGGAGCGGGGCCTACAATGAGCAGTTCTTC,CASIGSGAYNEQFF
.,TRBJ1-4,TRBV5-1,TRBD1,TGCGCCAGCAGCTCCGGGACAGGGGCGGAAAAACTGTTTTTT,CASSSGTGAEKLFF
.,TRBJ1-1,TRBV27,.,TGTGCCAGCAGTCAACCGGACAAGAACACTGAAGCTTTCTTT,CASSQPDKNTEAFF
once,TRBJ2-3,TRBV25-1,.,TGTGCCAGCAGTGAAGAATTAACTAGCACAGATACGCAGTATTTT,CASSEELTSTDTQYF
.,TRBJ2-2,TRBV5-1,.,TGCGCCAGCAGCTTGTACGGGGGAATAGGCGCGAACACCGGGGAGCTGTTTTTT,CASSLYGGIGANTGELFF
.,TRBJ1-2,TRBV10-2,.,TGCGCCAGCAGCCCCGGCTCGAGCGGGTACTATGGCTACACCTTC,CASSPGSSGYYGYTF
.,TRBJ1-5,TRBV24-1,.,TGTGCCATCCAGGGGCCCAAAGAGCCCCAGCATTTT,CAIQGPKEPQHF
.,TRBJ1-3,TRBV27,TRBD1,TGTGCCAGCAGTTTCTCCGGGACAGGGACTGGAAACACCATATATTTT,CASSFSGTGTGNTIYF
.,TRBJ1-6,TRBV5-8,.,TGTGCCAGCAGACAGAGTAATTCACCCCTCCACTTT,CASRQSNSPLHF
once,TRBJ1-4,TRBV30,TRBD1,TGTGCCTGGAGGACAACGGGACAGCCCGCAACTAATGAAAAACTGTTTTTT,CAWRTTGQPATNEKLFF
.,TRBJ1-1,TRBV5-4,.,TGTGCCAGCAGCGAAGGAACGAGGACTGAAGCTTTCTTT,CASSEGTRTEAFF
.,TRBJ2-1,TRBV9,TRBD2,TGTGCCAGCAGCGTAAGCGGGGGGGCTAATGAGCAGTTCTTC,CASSVSGGANEQFF
.,TRBJ1-1,TRBV19,.,TGTGCCAGTAGTAAGCTGATGGAAGCTTTCTTT,CASSKLMEAFF